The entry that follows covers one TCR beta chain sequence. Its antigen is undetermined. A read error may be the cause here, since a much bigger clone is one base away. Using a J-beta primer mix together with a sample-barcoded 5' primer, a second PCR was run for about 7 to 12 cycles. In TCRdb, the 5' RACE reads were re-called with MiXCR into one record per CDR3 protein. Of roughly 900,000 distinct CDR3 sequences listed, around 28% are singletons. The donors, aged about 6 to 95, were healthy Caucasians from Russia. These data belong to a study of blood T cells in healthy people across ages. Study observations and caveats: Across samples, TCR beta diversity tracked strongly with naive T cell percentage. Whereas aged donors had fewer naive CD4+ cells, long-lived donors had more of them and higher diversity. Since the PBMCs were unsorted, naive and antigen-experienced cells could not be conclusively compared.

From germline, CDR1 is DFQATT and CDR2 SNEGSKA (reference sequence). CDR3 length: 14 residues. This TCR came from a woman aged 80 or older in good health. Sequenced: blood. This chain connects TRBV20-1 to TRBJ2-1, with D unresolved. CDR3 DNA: TGCTGTGCTAGGGTTGCGACGGTGATTCTTGAGCAGTTCTTC. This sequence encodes CCARVATVILEQFF.